This entry features one TCR beta chain sequence. The entry originates in a study of OX40 agonist ivuxolimab in advanced cancers. The method was immunoSEQ multiplex PCR; TCRdb's version includes in-frame clones alone and lacks a portion of them. The data contain tens of thousands of clones, about 86% of them singletons. The sequences come from CD4+ or CD8+ T cells sorted from blood, collected in a trial of the OX40 agonist ivuxolimab. This TCR was recovered from an adult with an advanced solid tumor such as melanoma, head and neck, liver or kidney cancer.

CDR3 region: CASSQDLGTRGNIQYF. Written as DNA, the CDR3 is TGCGCCAGCAGCCAAGATCTAGGGACTCGGGGGAACATTCAGTACTTC. The chain combines TRBV4-3 with TRBJ2-4, with D possibly matching TRBD2 (6 bases). The CDR3 is made up of 16 amino acids. CDR1 and CDR2 from the germline V gene are LGHNA and YSLEER. Trimming removed 0 bases at V and 7 bases at J, with 16 bases between.